This entry features one T cell receptor (beta chain) sequence. Study members were between roughly 18 and 89 years old and lived in 24 US regions. Cohorts were determined from participant-reported clinical history. Authors' methods: How many nucleated cells were present was estimated from reference gene primer amplification. TCRdb's copy holds only in-frame clones and misses some; the assay was immunoSEQ multiplex PCR. That table gives V, J and clone size, and the DNA gave D and trimming. There are about 300,000 clones in the sample; around 84% occur only once, and 1.5% to 2% lies in the top ten. This sample was taken from a study of blood T cell repertoires in COVID-19. Overall study: The study drew acute and convalescent COVID-19 samples from the United States, Italy and Spain.

The length of the CDR3 is 14 residues. Germline V lookup: CDR1 SEHNR, CDR2 FQNEAQ (reference sequence). The V end lost 5 bases, the J end lost 5 bases, and 12 bases lay between the germline ends. Input material: PBMCs or T cells enriched from blood (not recorded which). The gene calls are TRBV7-9 and TRBJ1-4; perhaps TRBD1 as D (5 bases). This clonotype was sampled from a woman aged 30 to 39 who had been exposed to COVID-19. CDR3 bases: TGTGCCAGCAGCCTACAGGAGATGAATGAAAAACTGTTTTTT. Amino acids: CASSLQEMNEKLFF.